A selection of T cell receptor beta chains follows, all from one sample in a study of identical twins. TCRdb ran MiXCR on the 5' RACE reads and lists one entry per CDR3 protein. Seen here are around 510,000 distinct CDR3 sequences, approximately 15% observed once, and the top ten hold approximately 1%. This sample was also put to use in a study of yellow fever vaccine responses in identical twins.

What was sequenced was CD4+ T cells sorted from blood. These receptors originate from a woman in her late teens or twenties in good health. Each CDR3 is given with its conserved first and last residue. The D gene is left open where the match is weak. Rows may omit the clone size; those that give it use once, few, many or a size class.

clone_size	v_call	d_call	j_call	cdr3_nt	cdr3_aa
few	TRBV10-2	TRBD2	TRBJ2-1	TGCGCCAGCAGTGTCCAGCGGGGGGGATACAATGAGCAGTTCTTC	CASSVQRGGYNEQFF
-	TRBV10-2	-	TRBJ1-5	TGCGCCAGCACCGAGACGGCTGGGGCAGGCAATCAGCCCCAGCATTTT	CASTETAGAGNQPQHF
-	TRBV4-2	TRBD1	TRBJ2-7	TGTGCCAGCAGCCGAAGATCCCCCTCGCAAACCCGCAACCGGGACAGGGCGGTCGAGCAGTACTTC	CASSRRSPSQTRNRDRAVEQYF
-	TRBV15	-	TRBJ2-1	TGTGCCACCAGCAGAGAGACTATCGTTGGGAATGAGCAGTTCTTC	CATSRETIVGNEQFF
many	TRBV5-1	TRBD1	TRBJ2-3	TGCGCCAGCAGCTCCTCGGGACAGGGAGGGAACACAGATACGCAGTATTTT	CASSSSGQGGNTDTQYF
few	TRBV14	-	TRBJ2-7	TGTGCCAGCAGCCAAGCCCAGGGAAGGGCCGAGCAGTACTTC	CASSQAQGRAEQYF
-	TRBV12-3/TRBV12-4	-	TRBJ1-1	TGTGCCAGCAGTTGGGGGGTTGAAGCTTTCTTT	CASSWGVEAFF
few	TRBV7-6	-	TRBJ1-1	TGTGCCAGCAGGGCACGGGACTCCACTGAAGCTTTCTTT	CASRARDSTEAFF
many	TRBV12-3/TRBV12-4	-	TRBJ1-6	TGTGCCAGCAGTTTTCGCACCTATAATTCACCCCTCCACTTT	CASSFRTYNSPLHF
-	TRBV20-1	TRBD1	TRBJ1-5	TGCAGTGCTAGATTAGGACAGGAGGGTCAGCCCCAGCATTTT	CSARLGQEGQPQHF
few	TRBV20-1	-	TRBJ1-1	TGCAGTGCTGATCGCAGGGGCCGGAGGGACACTGAAGCTTTCTTT	CSADRRGRRDTEAFF
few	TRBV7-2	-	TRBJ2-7	TGTGCCAGCAGCTTAGGAAGACTAGGTAACGAGCAGTACTTC	CASSLGRLGNEQYF
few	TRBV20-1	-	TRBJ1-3	TGCAGTGCTAGAGATCATCGGGTGGGAAACACCATATATTTT	CSARDHRVGNTIYF
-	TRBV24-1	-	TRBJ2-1	TGTGCCACCAGTGACCACCTTGGGGGGCGGAACAATGAGCAGTTCTTC	CATSDHLGGRNNEQFF
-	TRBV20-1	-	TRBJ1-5	TGCAGTGCTAAATCCGGGAATCAGCCCCAGCATTTT	CSAKSGNQPQHF
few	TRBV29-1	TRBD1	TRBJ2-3	TGCAGCGTTGTAAGACAGGGGAGCACAGATACGCAGTATTTT	CSVVRQGSTDTQYF
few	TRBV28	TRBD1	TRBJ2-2	TGTGCCAGCAAGGGACAGAAGAACACCGGGGAGCTGTTTTTT	CASKGQKNTGELFF
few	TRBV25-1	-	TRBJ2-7	TGTGCCAGCCAGGTTTCATCCTACGAGCAGTACTTC	CASQVSSYEQYF
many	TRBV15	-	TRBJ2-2	TGTGCCACCACTCTAGGGGACACCGGGGAGCTGTTTTTT	CATTLGDTGELFF
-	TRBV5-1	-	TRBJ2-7	TGCGCCAGCAGCTTGGAATCGGGCTACGAGCAGTACTTC	CASSLESGYEQYF
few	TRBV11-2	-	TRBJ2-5	TGTGCCAGCAGCCCTCTCCGGACAGTTCCCGAGACCCAGTACTTC	CASSPLRTVPETQYF
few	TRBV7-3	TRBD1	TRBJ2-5	TGTGCCAGCAGCTCCACAGGGGGAAGCCAAGAGACCCAGTACTTC	CASSSTGGSQETQYF
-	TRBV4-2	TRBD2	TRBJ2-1	TGTGCCAGCAGCCTACCCGGGACTAGCGGGGGGAATGAGCAGTTCTTC	CASSLPGTSGGNEQFF
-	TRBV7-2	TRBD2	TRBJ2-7	TGTGCCAGCAGCCGAACGGGACTAGCGGGAGAGGAGCAGTACTTC	CASSRTGLAGEEQYF
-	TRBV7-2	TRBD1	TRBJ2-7	TGTGCCAGCAGCTTAGCCCCGGGACAGATTTCCTACGAGCAGTACTTC	CASSLAPGQISYEQYF
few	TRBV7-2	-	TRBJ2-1	TGTGCCAGCAGCTCCGGAGTAGTCGAAAATGAGCAGTTCTTC	CASSSGVVENEQFF
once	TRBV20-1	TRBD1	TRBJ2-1	TGCAGTGCTCGCCGGGACAGGGGGCGTCTTGAGCAGTTCTTC	CSARRDRGRLEQFF
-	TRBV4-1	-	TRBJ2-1	TGCGCCAGCAGCCAAGATCTAAACCCTTACAATGAGCAGTTCTTC	CASSQDLNPYNEQFF
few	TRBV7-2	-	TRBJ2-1	TGTGCCAGCACCCCCCGAGGGGGGGTAAGCAATGAGCAGTTCTTC	CASTPRGGVSNEQFF
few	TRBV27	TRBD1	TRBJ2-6	TGTGCCAGCAGCACCGGGACAGCACACGACAGGGTCCTGACTTTC	CASSTGTAHDRVLTF
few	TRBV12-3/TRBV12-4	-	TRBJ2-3	TGTGCCAGCAGTCCCAACTCTCGGGGCCGCACAGATACGCAGTATTTT	CASSPNSRGRTDTQYF
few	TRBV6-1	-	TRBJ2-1	TGTGCCAGCAGTGACGCGGGGAACGATGAGCAGTTCTTC	CASSDAGNDEQFF
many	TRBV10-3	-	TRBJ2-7	TGTGCCATCAGTGGGGGGAACGAGCAGTACTTC	CAISGGNEQYF
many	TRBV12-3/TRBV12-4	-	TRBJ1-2	TGTGCCAGCAGTTTCGTGGGCCTCTATGGCTACACCTTC	CASSFVGLYGYTF
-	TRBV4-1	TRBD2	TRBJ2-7	TGCGCCAGCAGCCAAATGCTAGCGGTGGCCTCCTACGAGCAGTACTTC	CASSQMLAVASYEQYF
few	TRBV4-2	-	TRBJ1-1	TGTGCCAGCAGCCAAGTGGCAGGGATGAAGGGGACTGAAGCTTTCTTT	CASSQVAGMKGTEAFF
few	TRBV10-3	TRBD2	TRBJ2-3	TGTGCCATCAGTGGGACTAGCGGATCGCAGTATTTT	CAISGTSGSQYF
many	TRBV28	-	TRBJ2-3	TGTGCCAGCAGTTTACGACAGGGACTTGCCACAGATACGCAGTATTTT	CASSLRQGLATDTQYF
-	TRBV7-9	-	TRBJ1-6	TGTGCCAGCAGCTTATTAGGGTTGGGTTCACCCCTCCACTTT	CASSLLGLGSPLHF
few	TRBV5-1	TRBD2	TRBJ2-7	TGCGCCAGCAGCGGAACCGGACTAGCAGTCTCCTACGAGCAGTACTTC	CASSGTGLAVSYEQYF
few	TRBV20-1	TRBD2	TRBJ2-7	TGCAGGCCTACTAGCGGGACCTACGAGCAGTACTTC	CRPTSGTYEQYF
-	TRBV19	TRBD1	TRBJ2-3	TGTGCCAGTAGTTTCGGATCCAGGGGGCACTCAGATACGCAGTATTTT	CASSFGSRGHSDTQYF
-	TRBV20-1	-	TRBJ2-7	TGCAGTGCCGGGACTCCCTACGAGCAGTACTTC	CSAGTPYEQYF